These T cell receptor beta chains were read from a single sample in a study of blood T cell repertoires in COVID-19. The assay was immunoSEQ multiplex PCR, and TCRdb's table has in-frame clones only and misses some. The profile shows 270,000 or so clones, 85% to 90% of them singletons. Material: peripheral blood. Every receptor here comes from a man aged 35 to 55 with acute or convalescent COVID-19. Both conserved end residues are part of each CDR3. The D gene is left open where the match is weak. Not every row has a clone size; where given, it reads once, few, many or a size class.

abundance	v_gene	d_gene	j_gene	CDR3nt	CDR3aa
few	TRBV5-6	TRBD1	TRBJ2-7	TGTGCCAGCAGGGACAGGGGCCGCGGGCGCTACGAGCAGTACTTC	CASRDRGRGRYEQYF
NA	TRBV4-2	TRBD1	TRBJ2-7	TGTGCCAGCAGCCGGGACAGGGGGTACGAGCAGTACTTC	CASSRDRGYEQYF
NA	TRBV30	NA	TRBJ2-7	TGTGCCTGGAGTGTAACCCAGAACTCCTACGAGCAGTACTTC	CAWSVTQNSYEQYF
NA	TRBV4-1	NA	TRBJ1-2	TGCGCCAGCAGCCAAGAAGTTAACTTCGGCTACACCTTC	CASSQEVNFGYTF
NA	TRBV6-5	TRBD1	TRBJ1-2	TGTGCCAGCAGTACCGGACAGGGGGCACATGGCTACACCTTC	CASSTGQGAHGYTF
NA	TRBV27	TRBD1	TRBJ2-1	TGTGCCAGCGGAAAGGAGTGGGACAGGGGGTATGAGCAGTTCTTC	CASGKEWDRGYEQFF
NA	TRBV19	NA	TRBJ2-6	TGTGCCAGTAGTATGGCTACAGTAACCTCTGGGGCCAACGTCCTGACTTTC	CASSMATVTSGANVLTF
NA	TRBV2	NA	TRBJ1-6	TGTGCCAGCAGCGGAGAGGGCTCCTATAATTCACCCCTCCACTTT	CASSGEGSYNSPLHF
NA	TRBV29-1	TRBD1	TRBJ1-2	TGCAGCGTCAGAAGGGACAGGAGATTCTATGGCTACACCTTC	CSVRRDRRFYGYTF
NA	TRBV6-5	TRBD1	TRBJ2-1	TGTGCCAGCAGTTCCCTGACAGGGGGCGCGTACAATGAGCAGTTCTTC	CASSSLTGGAYNEQFF
NA	TRBV5-6	NA	TRBJ1-6	TGTGCCAGCAGCTTGGATGGAGGGAGCGATAATTCACCCCTCCACTTT	CASSLDGGSDNSPLHF
NA	TRBV5-1	NA	TRBJ1-6	TGCGCCAGCAGCTTGGGTGAGGTCAATTCACCCCTCCACTTT	CASSLGEVNSPLHF
NA	TRBV3-1/TRBV3-2	TRBD2	TRBJ2-3	TGTGCCAGCAGCCCCGGACTAGCGGGGGGGATTTGGGACACAGATACGCAGTATTTT	CASSPGLAGGIWDTDTQYF
once	TRBV15	NA	TRBJ1-1	TGTGCCACCAGCAGAGATCAGGGAACTGAAGCTTTCTTT	CATSRDQGTEAFF
once	TRBV7-2	NA	TRBJ2-1	TGTGCCAGCGCCTTCCAGGTTGAGCAGTTCTTC	CASAFQVEQFF
NA	TRBV7-2	NA	TRBJ1-2	TGTGCCAGCAGCTCCACAGACTATGGCTACACCTTC	CASSSTDYGYTF
NA	TRBV12-5	TRBD2	TRBJ2-7	TGTGCTAGTGGTTTAGGACTAGCGGGGGCCCTCTCCTACGAGCAGTACTTC	CASGLGLAGALSYEQYF
NA	TRBV21-1	NA	TRBJ2-7	TGTGCCAGCAGCAAATTTTCCTGGCTGAGCGAATTTAACGAGCAGTACTTC	CASSKFSWLSEFNEQYF
NA	TRBV30	NA	TRBJ1-1	TGTGCCTGGAGTGTAGTAGGGGTCATCAACACTGAAGCTTTCTTT	CAWSVVGVINTEAFF
NA	TRBV7-9	NA	TRBJ1-1	TGTGCCAGCAGCTTAGGGGGCCGACGGATCACTGAAGCTTTCTTT	CASSLGGRRITEAFF
NA	TRBV29-1	TRBD1	TRBJ2-7	TGCAGCACCAGGGGGGGACAGGGGGCGCAGAAGCAGTACTTC	CSTRGGQGAQKQYF
NA	TRBV5-1	TRBD2	TRBJ2-3	TGCGCCAGCGGCCCACTAGCGGGGGCCCCGTTAACCACAGATACGCAGTATTTT	CASGPLAGAPLTTDTQYF
NA	TRBV6-5	NA	TRBJ2-7	TGTGCCAGCACCCGGGATCCCGCCTACGAGCAGTACTTC	CASTRDPAYEQYF
NA	TRBV5-4	TRBD1	TRBJ2-1	TGTGCCAGCAGCGCTCCGGGACAGAACTACAATGAGCAGTTCTTC	CASSAPGQNYNEQFF
NA	TRBV29-1	TRBD1	TRBJ2-3	TGCAGCGTCGACAGGGGTGGGACAGATACGCAGTATTTT	CSVDRGGTDTQYF
few	TRBV24-1	NA	TRBJ2-7	TGTGCCACCAGTGATCCGGGACAAGACGAGCAGTACTTC	CATSDPGQDEQYF
once	TRBV5-1	NA	TRBJ1-1	TGCGCCAGCACCGACAGTACATTGAACACTGAAGCTTTCTTT	CASTDSTLNTEAFF
NA	TRBV10-3	NA	TRBJ1-1	TGTGCCATCGGGGAGACGGGACATTTGAACACTGAAGCTTTCTTT	CAIGETGHLNTEAFF
NA	TRBV28	NA	TRBJ1-1	TGTGCCAGCAATGACTCCTGGAACACTGAAGCTTTCTTT	CASNDSWNTEAFF
NA	TRBV29-1	NA	TRBJ1-2	TGCAGCGTTGATGCCCAGGGCGGTAACTATGGCTACACCTTC	CSVDAQGGNYGYTF
NA	TRBV19	NA	TRBJ1-5	TGTGCCAGTAGTTCTCCGTATCTTCAGGGCCAGCCCCAGCATTTT	CASSSPYLQGQPQHF
NA	TRBV7-9	NA	TRBJ2-1	TGTGCCAGCGGACCGGGACATGCGATAAACAATGAGCAGTTCTTC	CASGPGHAINNEQFF
few	TRBV27	NA	TRBJ1-1	TGTGCCAGCAGTTTATTTTGGACTCTAACATCGAACACTGAAGCTTTCTTT	CASSLFWTLTSNTEAFF
NA	TRBV20-1	TRBD2	TRBJ2-1	TGCAGTGCTGGTGGACAACTAGCGCGGGGATACAATGAGCAGTTCTTC	CSAGGQLARGYNEQFF
NA	TRBV12-2	NA	TRBJ2-1	TGTGCAAGTCGCTTAGACAGGGGAGGCAATGAGCAGTTCTTC	CASRLDRGGNEQFF
NA	TRBV28	NA	TRBJ1-5	TGTGCCAGCAGTGCCGGACACAATTACAATCAGCCCCAGCATTTT	CASSAGHNYNQPQHF
NA	TRBV6-4	TRBD2	TRBJ2-1	TGTGCCAGCAGTGACGGTGCGGGGGGCTACAATGAGCAGTTCTTC	CASSDGAGGYNEQFF
NA	TRBV11-2	NA	TRBJ1-4	TGTGCCAGCAGCTCCTTGAGGGGGGGTGGTGAAAAACTGTTTTTT	CASSSLRGGGEKLFF
NA	TRBV7-9	TRBD1	TRBJ1-4	TGTGCCAGCAGCTTAGGGGACAGCGGTTCTAATGAAAAACTGTTTTTT	CASSLGDSGSNEKLFF
NA	TRBV29-1	TRBD1	TRBJ2-1	TGCAGCGTTGAGGGGGGACAGGGGTCTAGGAGCTCCTACAATGAGCAGTTCTTC	CSVEGGQGSRSSYNEQFF